The TCR beta chain under discussion was sequenced for a study of shared clonotypes between healthy human individuals. Repertoires were generated with immunoSEQ multiplex PCR, while TCRdb's copy carries only in-frame clones and drops some. The table lists 2 million to 2.5 million clones, more than 85% of them singletons. V was clipped by 4 bases and J by 7 bases; unmatched bases: 11. Germline CDR1 SNHLY, CDR2 FYNNEI. The CDR3 length is 17 residues. V and J are TRBV2 and TRBJ2-1, with 12 bases identical to TRBD2. The TCR was taken from a man between 18 and 29 years old in good health. Some clones in this sample may be carry-over from other donors' samples. Sequenced sample: naive CD4+ T cells from PBMCs. Specified subset: CD45RA+ positively selected. CDR3 DNA: TGTGCCAGCAGTGTCCTAGCGGGAGGGCCCCAGGTAAATGAGCAGTTCTTC. Its protein is CASSVLAGGPQVNEQFF.